The 21 T cell receptor beta chains listed next were all sequenced from one sample in a study of T-cell memory formation after mild COVID-19 (dated by TCRdb to about 2021). The method behind the library was 5' RACE. The listed sequencing device is Illumina NovaSeq 6000. TCRdb passed the public sequencing reads through fastp at Q25 and MiXCR, retaining productive beta sequences. When rows share a CDR3 protein, they turn into one entry using the most common DNA and genes. The sample table lists 200,000 to 300,000 distinct CDR3 sequences, around a tenth of them with a count of one. The ten largest clones represent 22% of the sample. Input material: PBMCs or a T cell subset sorted from them (not recorded which). These receptors originate from a man in his late teens or twenties who had mild COVID-19 (a few samples of this study predate the infection). The sample titles of this study are shuffled in the database, so cell type and time point are left out; the donor was told from shared clones.

This clonotype was seen a few times. The junction departs from the called germline gene at one end, perhaps through a read error. This sequence joins TRBV3-1 and TRBJ2-5; 9 bases are shared with TRBD2. The CDR3 consists of 12 residues. Germline V gene sequence: CDR1 LGHDT, CDR2 YNNKEL (reference sequence). The CDR3 DNA reads as TGTGCCAGCAGCCTTAGCGGGGGACCCCCGGACTTC. Residues: CASSLSGGPPDF.

This chain joins TRBV9 and TRBJ1-1; no definite D call. The germline V gene encodes CDR1 SGDLS and CDR2 YYNGEE. This CDR3 has 14 amino acids. V lost 10 bases and J 4 bases, leaving 20 bases between the germline ends. In DNA, the CDR3 is TGTGCCTCCACCGGGGATTCTGAGGGCACTGAAGCTTTCTTT. This translates into CASTGDSEGTEAFF.

The rearrangement uses TRBV4-2 and TRBJ1-2; possibly TRBD1 for D (6 bases). With 10 bases removed from V and 10 bases from J, the gap between germline ends came to 22 bases. The germline gives CDR1 LGHNA, CDR2 YNFKEQ. The CDR3 covers 13 residues. CDR3 residues: CATSRTGNLDYTF. The CDR3 nucleotides are TGTGCCACCTCCCGAACAGGGAATCTGGACTACACCTTC.

This clonotype has ten or more counts. The CDR3 reads CASSLLQGNGGELFF. CDR3 coding DNA: TGCGCCAGCAGCTTATTACAGGGTAACGGCGGGGAGCTGTTTTTT. This chain uses TRBV5-1 with TRBJ2-2, with D tentatively TRBD1 (6 bases). Looked up from germline, CDR1 is SGHRS and CDR2 is YFSETQ. V was shortened by 2 bases and J by 7 bases, with 15 bases between the two germline ends. CDR3 length equals 15 residues.

This clonotype has a handful of counts. The genes are TRBV29-1 and TRBJ2-3; D unclear. Between the trimmed V and J ends, which lost 4 bases and 9 bases, there was a span of 5 bases. This CDR3 has 9 amino acids. Germline V gives CDR1 SQVTM, CDR2 ANQGSEA. The CDR3 here is CSVGRTQYF. The CDR3 DNA is TGCAGCGTTGGTAGGACGCAGTATTTT.

The V call is TRBV29-1, the J call TRBJ2-5, with D perhaps given as TRBD1 or TRBD2 (6 bases each). Germline values: CDR1 SQVTM, CDR2 ANQGSEA. The CDR3 has 14 residues. Trimming took 1 base from V and 4 from J, leaving 13 bases between them. CDR3 nucleotides: TGCAGCGTTGAAGGAGTTGGGGGGCGAGAGACCCAGTACTTC. Translated, it gives CSVEGVGGRETQYF.

This chain joins TRBV7-9 and TRBJ1-5; D is unclear. Deletions cut 5 bases from V and 5 bases from J, with 10 bases between. CDR1 is SEHNR and CDR2 is FQNEAQ in the germline V gene (reference sequence). The CDR3 length is 13 residues. The CDR3 protein is CASSPAEYQPQHF. The CDR3 region has the DNA TGTGCCAGCAGCCCCGCGGAGTATCAGCCCCAGCATTTT.

This clonotype was observed a few times. V gene TRBV5-1 combines with J gene TRBJ2-3, with D unresolved. Trimming shortened V by 0 bases and J by 0 bases, and 8 bases separated the two germline ends. The CDR3 runs to 15 residues. The germline V gene has CDR1 SGHRS and CDR2 YFSETQ. For the CDR3, the DNA is TGCGCCAGCAGCTTGGCGCCCAGAAGCACAGATACGCAGTATTTT. Its protein product is CASSLAPRSTDTQYF.

This clonotype has more than one count but fewer than ten. J is TRBJ2-2 and V is TRBV9; the match to TRBD1 covers 8 bases. This CDR3 contains 16 residues. V was clipped by 4 bases and J by 4 bases; unmatched bases: 9. The germline V gene encodes CDR1 SGDLS and CDR2 YYNGEE. The CDR3 spells CASSRQGTVVTGELFF. CDR3 DNA: TGTGCCAGCAGCCGACAGGGGACGGTGGTCACCGGGGAGCTGTTTTTT.

A few counts support this clonotype. This rearrangement joins TRBV19 to TRBJ1-1; TRBD1 agrees at 10 bases. Germline CDR1 is LNHDA and CDR2 is SQIVND (reference sequence). V lost 8 bases, J lost 0 bases, and 12 bases stayed unmatched. The CDR3 contains 17 residues. The CDR3 DNA reads as TGTGCCAGTTGCATGGACAGGGGGGGAAAAATGAACACTGAAGCTTTCTTT. Protein product: CASCMDRGGKMNTEAFF.

As for this clonotype: At one end the junction does not follow the germline gene, possibly because of a read error. CDR3 sequence (DNA): TGTGCCGGCAGTCTGCTCCGGGACAGGCGTTACAATGAGCAGTTCTTC. It codes for CAGSLLRDRRYNEQFF. The V gene is TRBV7-2, the J gene TRBJ2-1; 8 bases agree with TRBD1. Germline CDR1 is SGHTA and CDR2 is FQGNSA. CDR3 length: 16 residues.

Of note for this clonotype: A much larger clone lies one base from this, so it may be a read error. This chain connects TRBV7-6 to TRBJ2-3, with 13 bases matching TRBD2. With 1 base clipped from V and 7 bases from J, the junction kept 2 bases outside the gene matches. CDR1 is SGHVS, CDR2 FNYEAQ, per germline. This CDR3 region has 15 residues. The CDR3 protein is CASSLGTSGGNTQYF. The CDR3, as DNA: TGTGCCAGCAGCTTAGGGACTAGCGGGGGAAATACGCAGTATTTT.

A few counts support this clonotype. The CDR3 here is CASSEKQGANTGELFF. DNA of the CDR3: TGTGCCAGCAGTGAAAAACAGGGGGCGAACACCGGGGAGCTGTTTTTT. This sequence joins TRBV6-1 and TRBJ2-2, with TRBD1 identical over 8 bases. V lost 2 bases and J lost 0; bases outside the gene matches: 2. The CDR3 consists of 16 residues. CDR1 is MNHNS and CDR2 is SASEGT in the germline V gene.

The genes are TRBV4-3 and TRBJ2-3; D uncertain. Germline CDR1 is LGHNA and CDR2 is YSLEER. Trimming took off 4 bases at V and 4 bases at J, with 9 bases between the two ends. The CDR3 consists of 13 residues. CDR3: CASSLTFADTQYF. CDR3 coding DNA: TGCGCCAGCAGCCTAACGTTCGCAGATACGCAGTATTTT.

The chain uses TRBV12-3 or TRBV12-4 and TRBJ2-5; D might be TRBD2 (7 bases). V was pared by 6 bases and J by 5 bases, with 19 bases between. The CDR3 length is 15 residues. CDR3 bases: TGTGCCAGCAGCCCCAGGGCAGGGGAGGGGGAGACCCAGTACTTC. Encoded protein: CASSPRAGEGETQYF.

This clonotype has ten or more counts. For the CDR3, the DNA is TGTGCCAGCAGCTTGCCAGCTCCAGATACGCAGTATTTT. Residues: CASSLPAPDTQYF. This chain uses TRBV5-5 with TRBJ2-3; D call uncertain. Germline CDR1 SGHKS, CDR2 YYEKEE (reference sequence). With 1 base removed from V and 4 bases from J, the gap between germline ends came to 7 bases. There are 13 residues in the CDR3.

This clonotype has just a few counts. V is TRBV2 and J is TRBJ2-4; TRBD1 is a possible D gene (5 bases). Germline assignment: CDR1 SNHLY and CDR2 FYNNEI. This CDR3 is 17 amino acids long. With 5 bases removed from V and 2 bases from J, the gap between germline ends came to 19 bases. CDR3 loop: CASSLGRARVSKNIQYF. CDR3 sequence (DNA): TGTGCCAGCAGTTTAGGTCGGGCCAGGGTGTCCAAAAACATTCAGTACTTC.

This clonotype was seen more than once but under ten times. V and J are TRBV2 and TRBJ2-1; 7 bases fit TRBD1. This CDR3 is built from 11 residues. Germline CDR1 and CDR2: SNHLY and FYNNEI. With 5 bases clipped from V and 12 bases from J, the junction kept 4 bases outside the gene matches. The CDR3 sequence: CASSQGERQFF. The CDR3 DNA sequence: TGTGCCAGCAGTCAGGGGGAGCGGCAGTTCTTC.

The V call is TRBV5-1, the J call TRBJ2-3; 15 nucleotides line up with TRBD2. V shed 7 bases, J shed 1 base, and the junction held 7 bases outside the gene matches. The CDR3 has 17 amino acids. Germline values: CDR1 SGHRS, CDR2 YFSETQ. The CDR3 bases are TGCGCCAGCGGACCCGGACTAGCGGGGGGGGGCACAGATACGCAGTATTTT. Translating it yields CASGPGLAGGGTDTQYF.

This clonotype was counted a few times. This chain joins TRBV2 and TRBJ2-6, with D tentatively TRBD1 (6 bases). The germline V gene encodes CDR1 SNHLY and CDR2 FYNNEI. The CDR3 length is 15 residues. Trimming removed 7 bases from V and 0 bases from J, with 10 bases in between. CDR3 DNA sequence: TGTGCCAGCAACGACAGGTCCTCTGGGGCCAACGTCCTGACTTTC. As protein: CASNDRSSGANVLTF.

V and J are TRBV11-3 and TRBJ2-1; perhaps TRBD2 as D (6 bases). V was clipped by 1 base and J by 10 bases, with 14 bases between them. CDR1 is SGHNT, CDR2 YENEEA, per germline. This CDR3 comprises 14 residues. CDR3 DNA: TGTGCCAGCAGCTTAGTGGGAGGAGTCCAAGAGCAGTTCTTC. Amino acid sequence: CASSLVGGVQEQFF.